These 5 T cell receptor beta chains share one sample of origin, sequenced in a study of T cells in Graves' hyperthyroidism and ophthalmopathy. Using RNA transcripts as the source, TCR beta CDR3 regions were amplified. HTBI primers drove first-round RT-PCR of the TCR CDR3. TCRdb reprocessed the multiplex PCR reads with MiXCR, giving one entry per CDR3 protein. The table shows under 350,000 distinct CDR3 sequences, with 17% occurring only once. Sequenced input: blood. Receptors were obtained from an older woman with Graves' ophthalmopathy.

The sample holds a few counts of this clonotype. Here the CDR3 reads CASSTWGLGTEAFF. The CDR3 DNA reads TGTGCCAGTAGTACATGGGGGTTGGGCACTGAAGCTTTCTTT. The chain links TRBV19 to TRBJ1-1, with a tentative D call TRBD1 (5 bases). The CDR3 runs to 14 residues. Germline V CDR1 and CDR2: LNHDA, SQIVND (reference sequence). V shed 4 bases and J shed 4 bases, with 13 bases lying between them.

The genes are TRBV5-1 and TRBJ1-1, with a weak D call TRBD1 (6 bases). The CDR3 extends over 15 amino acids. Germline CDR1 and CDR2: SGHRS and YFSETQ. V gave up 4 bases and J gave up 0 bases, with 13 bases separating them. CDR3: CASSKTGNMNTEAFF. The CDR3, as DNA: TGCGCCAGCAGCAAGACAGGTAATATGAACACTGAAGCTTTCTTT. The variable domain in full, completed from reference TRBV5-1 and TRBJ1-1, reads KAGVTQTPRYLIKTRGQQVTLSCSPISGHRSVSWYQQTPGQGLQFLFEYFSETQRNKGNFPGRFSGRQFSNSRSEMNVSTLELGDSALYLCASSKTGNMNTEAFFGQGTRLTVV.

This clonotype occurred many times. The V gene is TRBV27, the J gene TRBJ1-1, with D maybe TRBD1 (5 bases). Per germline, CDR1 MNHEY and CDR2 SMNVEV (reference sequence). The CDR3 is made up of 19 amino acids. V was trimmed by 4 bases and J by 1 base, leaving 25 bases between them. Here the CDR3 DNA reads TGTGCCAGCAGTTCCCCCACAAGAGGACGGGACCCTAGGAACACTGAAGCTTTCTTT. This gives the protein CASSSPTRGRDPRNTEAFF.

This clonotype was seen at least ten times. The V gene is TRBV7-2, the J gene TRBJ2-1, with 10 bases that match TRBD2. Looked up from germline, CDR1 is SGHTA and CDR2 is FQGNSA. Trimming cost V 7 bases and J 9 bases; bases outside gene matches: 15. The CDR3 sequence is 16 residues long. The CDR3, as DNA: TGTGCCAGCACCCCAAGTGGTAGCGGGGGGCGGGGTGAGCAGTTCTTC. Translated, it gives CASTPSGSGGRGEQFF.

This clonotype has a count of ten or more. This chain connects TRBV18 to TRBJ1-3; D gene ambiguous. Germline values: CDR1 KGHSH, CDR2 LQKENI. The CDR3 is 15 amino acids. Trimming stripped 3 bases from V and 0 bases from J, with 9 bases between. The CDR3 DNA is TGTGCCAGCTCACCGGTTGTACTCTCTGGAAACACCATATATTTT. Protein product: CASSPVVLSGNTIYF.